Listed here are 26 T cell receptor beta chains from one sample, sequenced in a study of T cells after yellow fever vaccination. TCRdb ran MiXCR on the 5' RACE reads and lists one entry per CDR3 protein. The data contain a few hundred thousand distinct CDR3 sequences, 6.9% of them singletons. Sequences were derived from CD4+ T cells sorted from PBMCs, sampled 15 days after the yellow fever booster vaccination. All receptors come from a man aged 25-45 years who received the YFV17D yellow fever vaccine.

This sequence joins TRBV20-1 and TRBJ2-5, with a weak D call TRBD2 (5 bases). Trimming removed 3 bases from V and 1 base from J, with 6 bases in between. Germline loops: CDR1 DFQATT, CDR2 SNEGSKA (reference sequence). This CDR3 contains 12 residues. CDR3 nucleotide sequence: TGCAGTGCTAGGGGGAGCCAAGAGACCCAGTACTTC. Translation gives CSARGSQETQYF.

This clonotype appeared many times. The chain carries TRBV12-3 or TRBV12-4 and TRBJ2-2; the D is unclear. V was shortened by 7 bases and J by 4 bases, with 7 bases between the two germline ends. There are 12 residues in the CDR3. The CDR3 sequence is CASKTGTGELFF. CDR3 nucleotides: TGTGCCAGCAAAACGGGCACCGGGGAGCTGTTTTTT.

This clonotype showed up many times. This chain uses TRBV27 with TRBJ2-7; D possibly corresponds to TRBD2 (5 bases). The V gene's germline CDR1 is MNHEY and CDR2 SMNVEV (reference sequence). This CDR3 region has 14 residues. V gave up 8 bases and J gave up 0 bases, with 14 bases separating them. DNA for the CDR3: TGTGCCAGCTCCCAGCGGAAAACCTCCTACGAGCAGTACTTC. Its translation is CASSQRKTSYEQYF.

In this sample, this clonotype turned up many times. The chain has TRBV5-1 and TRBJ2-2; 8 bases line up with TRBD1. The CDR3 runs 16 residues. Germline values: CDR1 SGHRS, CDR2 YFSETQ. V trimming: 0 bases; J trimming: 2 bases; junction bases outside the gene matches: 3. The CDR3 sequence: CASSLAGGSNTGELFF. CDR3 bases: TGCGCCAGCAGCTTGGCAGGGGGCTCAAACACCGGGGAGCTGTTTTTT.

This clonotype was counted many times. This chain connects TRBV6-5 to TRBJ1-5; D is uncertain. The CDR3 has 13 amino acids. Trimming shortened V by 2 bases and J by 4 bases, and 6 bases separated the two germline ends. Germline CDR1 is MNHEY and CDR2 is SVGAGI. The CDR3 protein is CASSYGGNQPQHF. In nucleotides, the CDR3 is TGTGCCAGCAGTTACGGTGGGAATCAGCCCCAGCATTTT.

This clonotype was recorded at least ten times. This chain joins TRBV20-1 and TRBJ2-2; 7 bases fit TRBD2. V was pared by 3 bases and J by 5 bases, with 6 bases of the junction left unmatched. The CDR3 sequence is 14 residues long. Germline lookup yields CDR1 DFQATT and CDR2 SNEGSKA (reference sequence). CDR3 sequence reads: CSARAGEGTGELFF. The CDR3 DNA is TGCAGTGCTAGGGCGGGAGAAGGAACCGGGGAGCTGTTTTTT.

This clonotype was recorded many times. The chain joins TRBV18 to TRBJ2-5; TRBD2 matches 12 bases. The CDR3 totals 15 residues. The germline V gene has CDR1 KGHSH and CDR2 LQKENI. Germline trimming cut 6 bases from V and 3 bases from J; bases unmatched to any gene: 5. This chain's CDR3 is CASSQLAGGEETQYF. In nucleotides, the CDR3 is TGTGCCAGCTCGCAGCTAGCGGGAGGGGAAGAGACCCAGTACTTC. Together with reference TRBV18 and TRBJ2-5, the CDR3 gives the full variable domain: NAGVMQNPRHLVRRRGQEARLRCSPMKGHSHVYWYRQLPEEGLKFMVYLQKENIIDESGMPKERFSAEFPKEGPSILRIQQVVRGDSAAYFCASSQLAGGEETQYFGPGTRLLVL.

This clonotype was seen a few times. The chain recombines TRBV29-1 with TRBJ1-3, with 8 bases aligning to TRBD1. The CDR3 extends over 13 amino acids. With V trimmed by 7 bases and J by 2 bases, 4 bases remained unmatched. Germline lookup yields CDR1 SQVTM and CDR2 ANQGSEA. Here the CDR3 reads CSASDRAGNTIYF. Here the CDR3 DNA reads TGCAGCGCCTCGGACAGGGCTGGAAACACCATATATTTT.

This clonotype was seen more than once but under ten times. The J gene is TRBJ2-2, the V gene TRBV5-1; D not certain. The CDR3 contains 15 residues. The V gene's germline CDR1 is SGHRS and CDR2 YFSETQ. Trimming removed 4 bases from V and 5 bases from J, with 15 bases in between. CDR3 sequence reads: CASSPLVLTTGELFF. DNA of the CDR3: TGCGCCAGCAGCCCTCTAGTGCTTACGACCGGGGAGCTGTTTTTT.

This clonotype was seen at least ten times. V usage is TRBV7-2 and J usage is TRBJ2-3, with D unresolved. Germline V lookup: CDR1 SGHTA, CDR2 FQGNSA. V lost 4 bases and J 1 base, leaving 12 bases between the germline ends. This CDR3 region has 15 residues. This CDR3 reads CASSSTALRTDTQYF. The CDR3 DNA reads TGTGCCAGCAGCTCCACAGCGCTACGCACAGATACGCAGTATTTT.

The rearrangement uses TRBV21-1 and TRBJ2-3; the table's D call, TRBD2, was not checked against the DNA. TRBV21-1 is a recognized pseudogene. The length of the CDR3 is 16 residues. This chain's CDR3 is CASSKTSVASTDTQYF. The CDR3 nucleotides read TGTGCCAGCAGCAAGACTAGCGTTGCTAGCACAGATACGCAGTATTTT.

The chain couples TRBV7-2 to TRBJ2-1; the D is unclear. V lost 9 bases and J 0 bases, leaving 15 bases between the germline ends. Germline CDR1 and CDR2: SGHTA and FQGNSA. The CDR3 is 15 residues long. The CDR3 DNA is TGTGCCAGTTCTGGGTCGTACCTCTCCTACAATGAGCAGTTCTTC. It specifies CASSGSYLSYNEQFF.

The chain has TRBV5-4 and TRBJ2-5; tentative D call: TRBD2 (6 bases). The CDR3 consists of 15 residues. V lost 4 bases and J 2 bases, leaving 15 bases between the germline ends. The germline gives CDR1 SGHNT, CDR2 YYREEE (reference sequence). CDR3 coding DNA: TGTGCCAGCAGCATACAAGCGGGTGGGCAAGAGACCCAGTACTTC. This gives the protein CASSIQAGGQETQYF.

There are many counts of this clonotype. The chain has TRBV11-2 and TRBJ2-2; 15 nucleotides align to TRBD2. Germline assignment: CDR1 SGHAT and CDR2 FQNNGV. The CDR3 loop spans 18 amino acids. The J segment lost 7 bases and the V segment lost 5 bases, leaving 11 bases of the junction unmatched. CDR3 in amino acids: CASSRGTSGRRVGGELFF. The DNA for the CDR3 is TGTGCCAGCAGCCGCGGGACTAGCGGGAGGAGGGTAGGCGGGGAGCTGTTTTTT.

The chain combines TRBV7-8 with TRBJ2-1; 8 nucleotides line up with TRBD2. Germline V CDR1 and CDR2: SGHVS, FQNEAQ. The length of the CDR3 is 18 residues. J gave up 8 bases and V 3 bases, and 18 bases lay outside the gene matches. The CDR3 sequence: CASSFTHALAGVRDEQFF. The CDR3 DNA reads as TGTGCCAGCAGCTTCACCCACGCCCTAGCGGGCGTTCGAGATGAGCAGTTCTTC.

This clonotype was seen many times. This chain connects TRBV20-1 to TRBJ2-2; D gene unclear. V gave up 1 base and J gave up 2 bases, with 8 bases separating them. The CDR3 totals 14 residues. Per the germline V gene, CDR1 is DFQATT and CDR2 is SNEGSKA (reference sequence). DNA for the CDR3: TGCAGTGCTAGAGGGCTAACTAACACCGGGGAGCTGTTTTTT. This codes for CSARGLTNTGELFF.

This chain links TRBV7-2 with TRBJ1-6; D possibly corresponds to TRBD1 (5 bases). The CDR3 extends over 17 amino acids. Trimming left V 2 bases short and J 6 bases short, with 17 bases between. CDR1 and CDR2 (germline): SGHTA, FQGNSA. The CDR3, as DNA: TGTGCCAGCAGCTTAAGGATCCGGGGCCCCCTTAATTCACCCCTCCACTTT. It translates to CASSLRIRGPLNSPLHF.

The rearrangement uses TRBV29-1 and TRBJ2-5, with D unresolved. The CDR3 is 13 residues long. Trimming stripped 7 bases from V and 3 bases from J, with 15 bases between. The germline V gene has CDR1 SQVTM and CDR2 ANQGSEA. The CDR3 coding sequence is TGCAGCGCCCGGATCGGTTCCAAAGAGACCCAGTACTTC. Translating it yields CSARIGSKETQYF.

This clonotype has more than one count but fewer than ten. The chain's CDR3 is CASSQTLCRPGETKETQYF. CDR3 coding DNA: TGCGCCAGCAGTCAAACCTTGTGTCGTCCAGGGGAGACGAAAGAGACCCAGTACTTC. The rearrangement links TRBV23-1 to TRBJ2-5; a weak D match, TRBD1 (6 bases). TRBV23-1 has ORF status, its function being uncertain. CDR3 size: 19 residues. Trimming removed 2 bases from V and 3 bases from J, with 25 bases in between.

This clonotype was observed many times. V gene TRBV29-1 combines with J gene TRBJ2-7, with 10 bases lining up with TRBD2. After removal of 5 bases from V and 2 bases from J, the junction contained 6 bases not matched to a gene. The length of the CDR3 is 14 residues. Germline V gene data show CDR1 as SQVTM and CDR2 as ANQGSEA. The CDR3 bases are TGCAGCGTTAGAGCGGGAGGGAAGACCTACGAGCAGTACTTC. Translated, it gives CSVRAGGKTYEQYF.

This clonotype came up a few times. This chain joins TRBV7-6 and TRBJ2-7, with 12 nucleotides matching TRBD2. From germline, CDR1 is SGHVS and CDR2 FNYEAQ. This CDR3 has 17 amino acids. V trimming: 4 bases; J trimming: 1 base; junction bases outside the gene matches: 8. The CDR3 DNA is TGTGCCAGCAGCTCGACTAGCGGGAGAGTTCCTTCCTACGAGCAGTACTTC. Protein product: CASSSTSGRVPSYEQYF. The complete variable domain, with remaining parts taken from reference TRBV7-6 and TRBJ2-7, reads GAGVSQSPRYKVTKRGQDVALRCDPISGHVSLYWYRQALGQGPEFLTYFNYEAQQDKSGLPNDRFSAERPEGSISTLTIQRTEQRDSAMYRCASSSTSGRVPSYEQYFGPGTRLTVT.

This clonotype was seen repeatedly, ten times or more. Written as DNA, the CDR3 is TGCGCCAGCAGTTATGCCCCCCAGGGGGCCGAGGAGCAGTACTTC. It is translated as CASSYAPQGAEEQYF. This chain joins TRBV5-1 and TRBJ2-7; 8 bases are shared with TRBD1. V was clipped by 5 bases and J by 7 bases; unmatched bases: 14. Germline V lookup: CDR1 SGHRS, CDR2 YFSETQ. The CDR3 is 15 amino acids. Combining the CDR3 with reference TRBV5-1 and TRBJ2-7 gives the whole variable domain KAGVTQTPRYLIKTRGQQVTLSCSPISGHRSVSWYQQTPGQGLQFLFEYFSETQRNKGNFPGRFSGRQFSNSRSEMNVSTLELGDSALYLCASSYAPQGAEEQYFGPGTRLTVT.

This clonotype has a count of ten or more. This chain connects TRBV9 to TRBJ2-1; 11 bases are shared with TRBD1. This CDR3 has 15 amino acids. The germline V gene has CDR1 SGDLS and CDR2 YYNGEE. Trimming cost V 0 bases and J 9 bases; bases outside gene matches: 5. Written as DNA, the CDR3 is TGTGCCAGCAGCGTAGTCGGACAGGGGGCCGGTGAGCAGTTCTTC. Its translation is CASSVVGQGAGEQFF.

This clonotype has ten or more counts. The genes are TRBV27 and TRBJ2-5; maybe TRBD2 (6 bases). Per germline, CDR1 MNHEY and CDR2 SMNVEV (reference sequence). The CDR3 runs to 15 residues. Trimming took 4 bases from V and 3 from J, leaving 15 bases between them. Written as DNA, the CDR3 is TGTGCCAGCAGTTCGCCGGGGGTCGGGAAAGAGACCCAGTACTTC. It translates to CASSSPGVGKETQYF.

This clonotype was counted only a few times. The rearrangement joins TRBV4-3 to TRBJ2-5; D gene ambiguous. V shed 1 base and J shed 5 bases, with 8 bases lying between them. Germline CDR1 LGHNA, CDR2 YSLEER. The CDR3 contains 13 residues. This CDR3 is CASSQAMTETQYF. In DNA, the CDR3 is TGCGCCAGCAGCCAAGCGATGACGGAGACCCAGTACTTC.

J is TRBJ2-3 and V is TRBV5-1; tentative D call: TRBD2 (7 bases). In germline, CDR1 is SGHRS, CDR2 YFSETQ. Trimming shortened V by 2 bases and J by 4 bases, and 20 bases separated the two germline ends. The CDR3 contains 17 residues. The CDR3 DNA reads TGCGCCAGCAGCTTCACTACCGGGACACGGGGGGCAGATACGCAGTATTTT. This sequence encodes CASSFTTGTRGADTQYF.